These 9 T cell receptor beta chains were all obtained from the same sample, sequenced in a study of preoperative IRX-2 immunotherapy in early breast cancer. The treatment: preoperative locoregional IRX-2 cytokine immunotherapy. Measured with immunoSEQ multiplex PCR; TCRdb has only the in-frame clones, and not every one. The sample has 10,000 to 15,000 clones, under 95% seen once. The sample was acquired from a patient treated with IRX-2 immunotherapy. Every receptor here comes from a human donor with breast cancer.

The V call is TRBV19, the J call TRBJ2-3; TRBD2 matches 9 bases. The CDR3 covers 16 residues. With V trimmed by 5 bases and J by 4 bases, 10 bases remained unmatched. Germline assignment: CDR1 LNHDA and CDR2 SQIVND (reference sequence). The CDR3 nucleotides read TGTGCCAGTAGTCGATCCTTGCGGGGGGGCCCAGATACGCAGTATTTT. Amino acid sequence: CASSRSLRGGPDTQYF.

The chain couples TRBV29-1 to TRBJ1-3; D may be TRBD1 (6 bases). The CDR3 contains 13 residues. V was pared by 0 bases and J by 4 bases, with 7 bases between. Germline CDR1 reads SQVTM; CDR2 reads ANQGSEA. DNA for the CDR3: TGCAGCGTTGAAGACAGGGGAGGAAACACCATATATTTT. Protein product: CSVEDRGGNTIYF.

The chain has TRBV28 and TRBJ1-6; 11 nucleotides line up with TRBD1. CDR1 is MDHEN and CDR2 is SYDVKM in the germline V gene. V was clipped by 2 bases and J by 10 bases; unmatched bases: 7. This CDR3 spans 16 amino acids. In DNA, the CDR3 is TGTGCCAGCAGTTTAAGGGGACAGGGGGTAAGGTCACCCCTCCACTTT. Its protein is CASSLRGQGVRSPLHF.

The chain combines TRBV6-4 with TRBJ1-1; 12 bases agree with TRBD1. The CDR3 covers 14 residues. Trimming at V came to 3 bases and at J to 6 bases, leaving 2 bases not matched to a gene. CDR1 and CDR2 (germline): MRHNA, SNTAGT. As DNA, the CDR3 is TGTGCCAGCAGTGAGGGACAGGGGGCATCTGAAGCTTTCTTT. This sequence encodes CASSEGQGASEAFF.

The CDR3 region is CASSYSSPVLTDTIYF. The CDR3 coding sequence is TGTGCCAGCAGTTACTCGAGCCCAGTTCTAACAGACACCATATATTTT. The chain recombines TRBV6-5 with TRBJ1-3; no firm D call. Trimming cost V 0 bases and J 8 bases, with 17 bases left between them. The CDR3 totals 16 residues. CDR1 and CDR2 (germline): MNHEY, SVGAGI.

By proportion, this clone is medium-sized. The rearrangement joins TRBV2 to TRBJ1-5; D ambiguous. CDR1 and CDR2 from the germline V gene are SNHLY and FYNNEI. This CDR3 contains 14 residues. V was clipped by 6 bases and J by 0 bases, with 9 bases between them. The chain's CDR3 is CASSGAYSNQPQHF. The CDR3 DNA follows: TGTGCCAGCAGCGGAGCCTATAGCAATCAGCCCCAGCATTTT.

The chain is built from TRBV5-1 and TRBJ1-3; D is unclear. Germline-derived CDR1 and CDR2 are SGHRS and YFSETQ. V was pared by 0 bases and J by 0 bases, with 13 bases between. The CDR3 consists of 17 residues. The CDR3 region has the DNA TGCGCCAGCAGCTTGGCCGATGGACGGAGCTCTGGAAACACCATATATTTT. Protein sequence: CASSLADGRSSGNTIYF.

The chain has TRBV27 and TRBJ2-1; 7 nucleotides match TRBD1. CDR3 length equals 13 residues. J was trimmed by 13 bases and V by 2 bases; bases with no gene match: 8. Germline V lookup: CDR1 MNHEY, CDR2 SMNVEV (reference sequence). The CDR3 DNA is TGTGCCAGCAGTTTAGCGACTGACAGGGAACAGTTCTTC. Translating it yields CASSLATDREQFF.

V gene TRBV2 combines with J gene TRBJ2-3; TRBD2 matches at 11 bases. The CDR3 runs 15 residues. Losses at the gene ends were 6 bases for V and 5 bases for J; bases not matched to a gene: 7. CDR1 and CDR2 from the germline V gene are SNHLY and FYNNEI. The CDR3 DNA sequence: TGTGCCAGCAGAACCTCCGGACTAGCGGGAGATACGCAGTATTTT. Translated: CASRTSGLAGDTQYF.